The 16 T cell receptor beta chains below all came from one sample that was sequenced in a study of cytomegalovirus exposure and HLA in healthy donors. Use of 60 Vbeta and 13 Jbeta primers characterized the PCR. The data were produced by immunoSEQ multiplex PCR, yet TCRdb's version contains in-frame clones alone and is incomplete. Found here are approximately 190,000 clones, approximately 84% of them singletons; the top ten hold over 2%. Sequencing was performed on PBMCs. The receptors were gathered from a woman aged 50 to 60 in good health and CMV-seropositive.

This clone was seen more than once but under ten times. The rearrangement uses TRBV20-1 and TRBJ1-2; D is possibly TRBD1 (5 bases). Germline V gene sequence: CDR1 DFQATT, CDR2 SNEGSKA (reference sequence). V lost 5 bases and J 11 bases, leaving 12 bases between the germline ends. The CDR3 runs 10 residues. The CDR3 loop reads CSAVAGGYTF. The CDR3 DNA sequence: TGCAGTGCTGTTGCCGGGGGGTACACCTTC.

The chain recombines TRBV5-1 with TRBJ2-6, with 7 bases matching TRBD2. Germline trimming cut 4 bases from V and 0 bases from J; bases unmatched to any gene: 1. Germline CDR1 SGHRS, CDR2 YFSETQ. The CDR3 runs 15 residues. The CDR3 sequence: CASSGGGSGANVLTF. The CDR3 bases are TGCGCCAGCAGCGGGGGGGGCTCTGGGGCCAACGTCCTGACTTTC.

This clone was recorded only once. The chain combines TRBV19 with TRBJ2-3, with 8 positions matching TRBD1. The CDR3 is 16 residues long. Trimming at V came to 3 bases and at J to 3 bases, leaving 8 bases not matched to a gene. Looked up from germline, CDR1 is LNHDA and CDR2 is SQIVND (reference sequence). CDR3 residues: CASSIATDRATDTQYF. CDR3 bases: TGTGCCAGTAGTATCGCTACGGACAGGGCAACAGATACGCAGTATTTT.

The rearrangement uses TRBV2 and TRBJ2-7, with D maybe TRBD1 (6 bases). Trimming shortened V by 4 bases and J by 6 bases, and 10 bases separated the two germline ends. The length of the CDR3 is 12 residues. The germline CDR1 and CDR2 sequences are SNHLY and FYNNEI. The CDR3 here is CASSAHRVEQYF. CDR3 in DNA: TGTGCCAGCAGTGCACACAGGGTCGAGCAGTACTTC.

The sample holds one count of this clone. V gene TRBV7-9 combines with J gene TRBJ2-7; TRBD2 might be the D (5 bases). Trimming removed 3 bases at V and 3 bases at J, with 9 bases between. This CDR3 is built from 13 residues. Per the germline V gene, CDR1 is SEHNR and CDR2 is FQNEAQ (reference sequence). CDR3: CASSLAAGYEQYF. As DNA, the CDR3 is TGTGCCAGCAGCTTGGCGGCGGGCTACGAGCAGTACTTC.

The J gene is TRBJ2-5, the V gene TRBV6-5; the match to TRBD2 covers 7 bases. Germline V gives CDR1 MNHEY, CDR2 SVGAGI. Germline trimming cut 0 bases from V and 4 bases from J; bases unmatched to any gene: 8. The CDR3 sequence is 16 residues long. The CDR3 DNA is TGTGCCAGCAGTTACTCAAGCCTAGCGGCCGGAGAGACCCAGTACTTC. It encodes CASSYSSLAAGETQYF.

The chain couples TRBV5-6 to TRBJ2-7; 7 bases match TRBD1. The germline V gene encodes CDR1 SGHDT and CDR2 YYEEEE. The CDR3 extends over 13 amino acids. V lost 4 bases to trimming and J lost 3 bases; unmatched junction nucleotides: 4. CDR3 DNA sequence: TGTGCCAGCAGCAGAAGACAGGGCTACGAGCAGTACTTC. Protein: CASSRRQGYEQYF.

This chain uses TRBV11-2 with TRBJ1-2; 10 bases match TRBD1. The CDR3 is 13 residues long. Germline CDR1 and CDR2: SGHAT and FQNNGV. After removal of 5 bases from V and 7 bases from J, the junction contained 4 bases not matched to a gene. The CDR3 nucleotides read TGTGCCAGCAGCCGACAGGGGGCGGGTGGCTACACCTTC. It specifies CASSRQGAGGYTF.

The rearrangement links TRBV19 to TRBJ1-6, with D possibly matching TRBD1 (6 bases). The CDR3 has 18 amino acids. The germline CDR1 and CDR2 sequences are LNHDA and SQIVND (reference sequence). Deletions cut 2 bases from V and 6 bases from J, with 20 bases between. CDR3 loop: CASSIRVGQGAFNSPLHF. The CDR3 nucleotides read TGTGCCAGTAGTATACGGGTGGGACAAGGGGCGTTTAATTCACCCCTCCACTTT.

This clone has only one observation. The rearrangement joins TRBV18 to TRBJ1-5, with 7 bases identical to TRBD1. Germline loops: CDR1 KGHSH, CDR2 LQKENI. The ends lost 2 bases at V and 0 bases at J; junction bases unmatched: 10. The CDR3 has 18 residues. CDR3 in amino acids: CASSPKGAADYSNQPQHF. The CDR3 nucleotides read TGTGCCAGCTCACCAAAGGGGGCAGCTGACTATAGCAATCAGCCCCAGCATTTT. The variable domain in full, with the rest retrieved from reference TRBV18 and TRBJ1-5, is NAGVMQNPRHLVRRRGQEARLRCSPMKGHSHVYWYRQLPEEGLKFMVYLQKENIIDESGMPKERFSAEFPKEGPSILRIQQVVRGDSAAYFCASSPKGAADYSNQPQHFGDGTRLSIL.

This clone was observed a single time. The rearrangement links TRBV6-1 to TRBJ2-1; a weak D match, TRBD1 (5 bases). Germline CDR1 and CDR2: MNHNS and SASEGT. V shed 2 bases and J shed 5 bases, with 13 bases lying between them. The CDR3 consists of 15 residues. DNA of the CDR3: TGTGCCAGCAGTGAACACAGACAGCTACACAATGAGCAGTTCTTC. It codes for CASSEHRQLHNEQFF.

This chain joins TRBV7-3 and TRBJ2-5; TRBD1 agrees at 7 bases. Germline V lookup: CDR1 SGHTA, CDR2 FQGTGA. J gave up 4 bases and V 5 bases, and 7 bases lay outside the gene matches. The CDR3 has 14 amino acids. The DNA for the CDR3 is TGTGCCAGCAGCCCCTACGACAGGGCAGAGACCCAGTACTTC. This sequence encodes CASSPYDRAETQYF.

This chain connects TRBV5-8 to TRBJ2-5, with TRBD2 matching 14 bases. CDR3 length equals 16 residues. V was clipped by 4 bases and J by 2 bases; unmatched bases: 4. Germline V lookup: CDR1 SGHTS, CDR2 YDEGEE. CDR3 region: CASSPGTSGGQETQYF. CDR3 in DNA: TGTGCCAGCAGCCCGGGGACTAGCGGGGGACAAGAGACCCAGTACTTC.

CDR3 sequence: CASSHSGQPYEQYF. The CDR3 region has the DNA TGTGCCAGCAGCCACTCCGGACAGCCCTACGAGCAGTACTTC. This rearrangement joins TRBV5-4 to TRBJ2-7, with D perhaps matching TRBD1 (6 bases). The germline CDR1 and CDR2 sequences are SGHNT and YYREEE (reference sequence). V was clipped by 4 bases and J by 2 bases, with 13 bases between them. This CDR3 is built from 14 residues.

There are a few counts of this clone. This chain joins TRBV11-2 and TRBJ2-3; 7 positions match TRBD2. V shed 5 bases, J shed 5 bases, and the junction held 13 bases outside the gene matches. Germline loops: CDR1 SGHAT, CDR2 FQNNGV. This CDR3 contains 16 residues. This CDR3 is CASSRAASGLVDTQYF. CDR3 DNA: TGTGCCAGCAGCCGAGCGGCTAGCGGTTTAGTAGATACGCAGTATTTT.

This chain uses TRBV9 with TRBJ2-1; a weak D match, TRBD2 (7 bases). Per the germline V gene, CDR1 is SGDLS and CDR2 is YYNGEE. V dropped 2 bases and J dropped 7 bases, with 16 bases sitting between them. The CDR3 length is 15 residues. This CDR3 reads CASSVGGGAGNEQFF. As DNA, the CDR3 is TGTGCCAGCAGCGTTGGAGGGGGGGCCGGGAATGAGCAGTTCTTC.